A single T cell receptor (beta chain) is shown here with its context. This sample was taken from a study of blood T cell repertoires in COVID-19. As for the study in general: Some COVID-19 samples were acute and others convalescent; all came from the United States, Italy and Spain. PBMCs, B-cell-depleted T cells, or T cells were the source of the cDNA or gDNA that made up the material.

The CDR3 has 13 amino acids. The V end lost 2 bases, the J end lost 8 bases, and 12 bases lay between the germline ends. Germline V gene sequence: CDR1 MDHEN, CDR2 SYDVKM. Original processing notes: How many nucleated cells were present was estimated from reference gene primer amplification. Method: immunoSEQ multiplex PCR; TCRdb's copy keeps in-frame clones and lacks some. V and J calls and clone size are as listed in that table; D and trimming were resolved from the DNA. There are about 68,000 clones in the sample; approximately 90% occur only once, and about 3.5% lies in the top ten. Sequencing was done on a sample of peripheral blood. The sequence was collected from a woman aged 45-65 years with COVID-19, enrolled during active disease. The genes are TRBV28 and TRBJ1-2; a weak D match, TRBD1 (5 bases). In nucleotides, the CDR3 is TGTGCCAGCAGTTTAACAGGTGTTGTAGGCTACACCTTC. It translates to CASSLTGVVGYTF.